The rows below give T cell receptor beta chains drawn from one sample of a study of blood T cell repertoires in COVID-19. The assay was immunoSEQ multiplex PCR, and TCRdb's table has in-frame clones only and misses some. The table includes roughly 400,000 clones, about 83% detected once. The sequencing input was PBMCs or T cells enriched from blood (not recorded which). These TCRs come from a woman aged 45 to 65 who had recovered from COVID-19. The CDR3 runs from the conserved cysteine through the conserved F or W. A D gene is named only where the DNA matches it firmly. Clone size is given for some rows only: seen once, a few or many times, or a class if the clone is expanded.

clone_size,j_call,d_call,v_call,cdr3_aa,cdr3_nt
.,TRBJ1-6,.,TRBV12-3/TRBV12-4,CASSLAAGAALHF,TGTGCCAGCAGTTTAGCGGCAGGGGCGGCCCTCCACTTT
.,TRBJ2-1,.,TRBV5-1,CASRRSQPGDEQFF,TGCGCCAGCAGAAGATCCCAGCCTGGAGATGAGCAGTTCTTC
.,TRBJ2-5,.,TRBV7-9,CASSFGQRQETQYF,TGTGCCAGCAGCTTTGGACAAAGACAAGAGACCCAGTACTTC
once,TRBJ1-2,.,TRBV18,CASSPSGQGLPYGYTF,TGTGCCAGCTCACCATCAGGACAAGGGCTTCCCTATGGCTACACCTTC
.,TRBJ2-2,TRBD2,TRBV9,CASSVTSGVAGELFF,TGTGCCAGCAGCGTAACTAGCGGGGTTGCCGGGGAGCTGTTTTTT
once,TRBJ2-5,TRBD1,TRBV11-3,CASSLGTGGPQETQYF,TGTGCCAGCAGCTTAGGGACAGGGGGGCCCCAAGAGACCCAGTACTTC
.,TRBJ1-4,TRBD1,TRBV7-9,CASSLLPGQGEGEKLFF,TGTGCCAGCAGCTTACTTCCGGGACAGGGTGAAGGGGAAAAACTGTTTTTT
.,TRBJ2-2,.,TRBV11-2,CASRGVVRRTGELFF,TGTGCCAGCAGAGGGGTCGTTAGACGCACCGGGGAGCTGTTTTTT
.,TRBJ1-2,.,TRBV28,CASSFGRLGSGYTF,TGTGCCAGCAGTTTTGGCAGGCTGGGGAGCGGCTACACCTTC
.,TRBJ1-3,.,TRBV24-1,CATSEPKQRTGNTIYF,TGTGCCACCAGTGAGCCGAAACAGAGAACTGGAAACACCATATATTTT
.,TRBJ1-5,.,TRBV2,CASSDLGRRPQHF,TGTGCCAGCAGTGACTTGGGGAGGAGGCCCCAGCATTTT
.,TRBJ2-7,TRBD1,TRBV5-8,CASSSGQVESYEQYF,TGTGCCAGCAGCTCGGGACAGGTCGAGTCCTACGAGCAGTACTTC
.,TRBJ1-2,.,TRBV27,CASSLQASANYGYTF,TGTGCCAGCAGTTTACAGGCCTCGGCTAACTATGGCTACACCTTC
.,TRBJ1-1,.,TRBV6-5,CASSTPSLIEAFF,TGTGCCAGCAGTACCCCGAGCCTCATTGAAGCTTTCTTT
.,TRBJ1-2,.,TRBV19,CASSISPTYGYTF,TGTGCCAGTAGTATCTCTCCTACCTATGGCTACACCTTC
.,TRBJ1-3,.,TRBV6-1,CASSDILQATSGNTIYF,TGTGCCAGCAGTGACATTTTACAGGCGACCTCTGGAAACACCATATATTTT
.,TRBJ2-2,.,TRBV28,CASSILNRKNTGELFF,TGTGCCAGCAGCATTTTGAACAGAAAGAACACCGGGGAGCTGTTTTTT
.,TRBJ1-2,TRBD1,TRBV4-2,CASSQDSDRVMRYGYTF,TGTGCCAGCAGCCAAGATTCGGACAGGGTAATGAGGTACGGCTACACCTTC
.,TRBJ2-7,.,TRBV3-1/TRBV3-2,CASSQARSYEQYF,TGTGCCAGCAGCCAAGCCAGGTCCTACGAGCAGTACTTC
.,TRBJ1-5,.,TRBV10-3,CAISAGEGSQPQHF,TGTGCCATCAGTGCCGGGGAGGGTAGTCAGCCCCAGCATTTT
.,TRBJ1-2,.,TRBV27,CASSLSFTGTNYGYTF,TGTGCCAGCAGTTTATCGTTTACAGGGACTAACTATGGCTACACCTTC
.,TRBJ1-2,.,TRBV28,CASSSTGLGDGYTF,TGTGCCAGCAGTTCAACAGGGCTCGGCGATGGCTACACCTTC
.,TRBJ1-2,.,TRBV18,CASSTPPAHGAVNYGYTF,TGTGCCAGCTCAACACCCCCCGCCCATGGGGCGGTGAACTATGGCTACACCTTC
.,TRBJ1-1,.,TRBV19,CASVSGSVGRNTEAFF,TGTGCCAGTGTATCCGGGAGCGTAGGACGGAACACTGAAGCTTTCTTT
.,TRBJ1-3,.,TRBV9,CASSVGGEPSSGNTIYF,TGTGCCAGCAGCGTTGGAGGGGAACCAAGCTCTGGAAACACCATATATTTT
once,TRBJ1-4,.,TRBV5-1,CASSLGKFEKLFF,TGCGCCAGCAGCCTCGGGAAATTTGAAAAACTGTTTTTT
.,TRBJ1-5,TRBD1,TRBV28,CASSLGQSTGNQPQHF,TGTGCCAGCAGTCTGGGACAGTCAACGGGGAATCAGCCCCAGCATTTT
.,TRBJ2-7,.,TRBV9,CASSVAAGVVDEQYF,TGTGCCAGCAGCGTAGCGGCAGGGGTGGTTGACGAGCAGTACTTC
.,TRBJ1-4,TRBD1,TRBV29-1,CSVHRGGGEKLFF,TGCAGCGTCCACAGGGGAGGAGGGGAAAAACTGTTTTTT
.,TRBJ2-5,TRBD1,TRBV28,CASSFGQGEETQYF,TGTGCCAGCAGTTTCGGACAGGGAGAAGAGACCCAGTACTTC
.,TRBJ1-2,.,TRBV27,CASSLVAGYGYTF,TGTGCCAGCAGTTTGGTGGCAGGCTATGGCTACACCTTC
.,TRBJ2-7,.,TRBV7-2,CASSLWVRPSEQYF,TGTGCCAGCAGCTTATGGGTCAGGCCCTCCGAGCAGTACTTC